The 23 T cell receptor beta chains reported below all come from one sample, sequenced in a study of beta chain features in type 1 diabetes. All of the isolated RNA was reverse transcribed, so expressed TCRB transcripts were sequenced. Assay used: immunoSEQ multiplex PCR; TCRdb lists only in-frame clones, some missing. The repertoire has 860,000 or so clones, roughly 16% of them found once; the top ten carry 0.02% to 0.025%. The sequencing sample was made of naive CD4+ T cells from blood. Receptors originate from a woman aged 18-29 years in good health.

This chain joins TRBV7-2 and TRBJ1-5, with D tentatively TRBD1 (6 bases). The CDR3 is 14 residues long. Germline-derived CDR1 and CDR2 are SGHTA and FQGNSA. V lost 7 bases to trimming and J lost 3 bases, with 13 bases between them. The CDR3 loop reads CASTPTGFNQPQHF. CDR3 nucleotides: TGTGCCAGCACCCCGACAGGTTTCAATCAGCCCCAGCATTTT. Full variable domain (missing parts from reference TRBV7-2 and TRBJ1-5): GAGVSQSPSNKVTEKGKDVELRCDPISGHTALYWYRQSLGQGLEFLIYFQGNSAPDKSGLPSDRFSAERTGGSVSTLTIQRTQQEDSAVYLCASTPTGFNQPQHFGDGTRLSIL.

In this sample, this clone turned up a few times. The chain carries TRBV7-2 and TRBJ1-2, with D unresolved. CDR1 and CDR2 (germline): SGHTA, FQGNSA. The length of the CDR3 is 14 residues. Trimming took 1 base from V and 7 from J, leaving 13 bases between them. The CDR3 sequence is CASSLEGGLGGYTF. As DNA, the CDR3 is TGTGCCAGCAGCTTAGAGGGAGGGCTTGGTGGCTACACCTTC.

The chain couples TRBV15 to TRBJ2-7, with 8 bases aligning to TRBD2. CDR1 LNHNV and CDR2 YYDKDF come from the germline V gene (reference sequence). This CDR3 is 17 amino acids long. V was clipped by 4 bases and J by 4 bases; unmatched bases: 15. The CDR3 reads CATSTWGAREGRYEQYF. In DNA form, the CDR3 reads TGTGCCACCAGCACGTGGGGGGCTCGGGAGGGCCGTTACGAGCAGTACTTC.

This chain links TRBV5-6 with TRBJ2-3; D not certain. Germline V lookup: CDR1 SGHDT, CDR2 YYEEEE. The length of the CDR3 is 13 residues. Trimming stripped 0 bases from V and 2 bases from J, with 4 bases between. The CDR3 here is CASSLVFTDTQYF. In nucleotides, the CDR3 is TGTGCCAGCAGCTTGGTCTTCACAGATACGCAGTATTTT.

The V and J genes are TRBV7-2 and TRBJ2-3, with TRBD2 matching over 10 bases. V lost 8 bases and J lost 6; bases outside the gene matches: 8. Germline V gene lookup returns CDR1 SGHTA and CDR2 FQGNSA. The CDR3 runs to 14 residues. CDR3 sequence: CASVLGLAEDTQYF. CDR3 coding DNA: TGTGCCAGCGTCCTCGGACTAGCGGAGGATACGCAGTATTTT. Filled out from reference TRBV7-2 and TRBJ2-3, the complete variable domain reads GAGVSQSPSNKVTEKGKDVELRCDPISGHTALYWYRQSLGQGLEFLIYFQGNSAPDKSGLPSDRFSAERTGGSVSTLTIQRTQQEDSAVYLCASVLGLAEDTQYFGPGTRLTVL.

The chain joins TRBV15 to TRBJ1-2, with 8 bases aligning to TRBD1. In germline, CDR1 is LNHNV, CDR2 YYDKDF (reference sequence). Unmatched junction bases numbered 24, after V lost 4 bases and J lost 8 bases. The CDR3 extends over 19 amino acids. CDR3: CATSKRPPEPGQAAWGYTF. CDR3 coding DNA: TGTGCCACCAGCAAGAGACCTCCCGAACCGGGACAGGCGGCTTGGGGCTACACCTTC.

The CDR3 coding sequence is TGTGCCAGCAGTAGGACAGCCTCAAACTATGGCTACACCTTC. Translation: CASSRTASNYGYTF. J is TRBJ1-2 and V is TRBV28; D may be TRBD1 (6 bases). Germline V gene lookup returns CDR1 MDHEN and CDR2 SYDVKM. The CDR3 runs to 14 residues. Trimming left V 5 bases short and J 2 bases short, with 12 bases between.

The chain joins TRBV7-8 to TRBJ1-5, with 7 bases that match TRBD1. With 3 bases clipped from V and 7 bases from J, the junction kept 3 bases outside the gene matches. Germline assignment: CDR1 SGHVS and CDR2 FQNEAQ. This CDR3 is 13 amino acids long. The CDR3 loop reads CASSFTGDQPQHF. The CDR3 bases are TGTGCCAGCAGCTTCACAGGGGACCAGCCCCAGCATTTT. The whole variable domain, filled in from reference TRBV7-8 and TRBJ1-5, reads GAGVSQSPRYKVAKRGQDVALRCDPISGHVSLFWYQQALGQGPEFLTYFQNEAQLDKSGLPSDRFFAERPEGSVSTLKIQRTQQEDSAVYLCASSFTGDQPQHFGDGTRLSIL.

Worth noting for this clone: One end of the junction does not line up with germline, which may come from a read error. This rearrangement joins TRBV27 to TRBJ2-7; the D gene is possibly TRBD1 (5 bases). Germline assignment: CDR1 MNHEY and CDR2 SMNVEV (reference sequence). The CDR3 has 14 amino acids. The chain's CDR3 is CASSKDSSSSEQYF. The CDR3 nucleotides are TGTGCCAGCAGTAAAGACAGTTCGTCCTCCGAGCAGTACTTC.

This clone has just a few counts. The rearrangement links TRBV2 to TRBJ1-5, with D possibly TRBD1 on 5 matching bases. Germline assignment: CDR1 SNHLY and CDR2 FYNNEI. V gave up 4 bases and J gave up 6 bases, with 13 bases separating them. The length of the CDR3 is 14 residues. This CDR3 reads CASSGGTPRQPQHF. The CDR3 DNA reads TGTGCCAGCAGTGGGGGGACCCCGCGTCAGCCCCAGCATTTT. Full variable domain (missing parts from reference TRBV2 and TRBJ1-5): EPEVTQTPSHQVTQMGQEVILRCVPISNHLYFYWYRQILGQKVEFLVSFYNNEISEKSEIFDDQFSVERPDGSNFTLKIRSTKLEDSAMYFCASSGGTPRQPQHFGDGTRLSIL.

The chain is built from TRBV5-1 and TRBJ2-3; D possibly corresponds to TRBD2 (5 bases). CDR3 length: 14 residues. Germline assignment: CDR1 SGHRS and CDR2 YFSETQ. The V gene lost 0 bases and the J gene lost 5 bases, with 10 bases spanning the gap. DNA of the CDR3: TGCGCCAGCAGCTTGGGGACTGGTGGAGATACGCAGTATTTT. Its protein product is CASSLGTGGDTQYF.

The chain links TRBV7-9 to TRBJ2-5, with D possibly TRBD2 on 6 matching bases. V was clipped by 4 bases and J by 7 bases, with 10 bases between them. The length of the CDR3 is 12 residues. The V gene's germline CDR1 is SEHNR and CDR2 FQNEAQ (reference sequence). The CDR3 region has the DNA TGTGCCAGCAGCTCCCTGGAGGGGACCCAGTACTTC. Residues: CASSSLEGTQYF.

This clone was seen a few times. V and J are TRBV7-9 and TRBJ1-6, with D possibly TRBD1 on 6 matching bases. Germline values: CDR1 SEHNR, CDR2 FQNEAQ (reference sequence). V gave up 5 bases and J gave up 5 bases, with 10 bases separating them. The CDR3 extends over 14 amino acids. The CDR3: CASSRTVDNSPLHF. DNA of the CDR3: TGTGCCAGCAGCCGGACAGTTGATAATTCACCCCTCCACTTT.

The gene calls are TRBV7-2 and TRBJ1-5, with D possibly being TRBD1 (6 bases). In germline, CDR1 is SGHTA, CDR2 FQGNSA. V was pared by 2 bases and J by 5 bases, with 7 bases between. The CDR3 totals 13 residues. CDR3 in DNA: TGTGCCAGCAGCTTACAGGGGCATCAGCCCCAGCATTTT. Protein product: CASSLQGHQPQHF.

The chain joins TRBV28 to TRBJ2-7, with D hard to call. V was shortened by 8 bases and J by 3 bases, with 11 bases between the two germline ends. Germline V gene lookup returns CDR1 MDHEN and CDR2 SYDVKM. The CDR3 sequence is 12 residues long. CDR3 sequence (DNA): TGTGCCAGCGGGGTTGGCCGCTACGAGCAGTACTTC. Amino acid sequence: CASGVGRYEQYF.

This clone was recorded a few times. The chain has TRBV28 and TRBJ1-1; 9 positions agree with TRBD1. CDR1 MDHEN and CDR2 SYDVKM come from the germline V gene. This CDR3 has 15 residues. Trimming at V came to 7 bases and at J to 5 bases, leaving 11 bases not matched to a gene. The CDR3 nucleotides are TGTGCCAGCACTGCCCCCGGGACAGGGCTGACTGAAGCTTTCTTT. Translated, it gives CASTAPGTGLTEAFF.

In this sample, this clone turned up a few times. The chain recombines TRBV6-6 with TRBJ2-1; TRBD2 might be the D (6 bases). This CDR3 is 15 amino acids long. V was shortened by 2 bases and J by 1 base, with 9 bases between the two germline ends. Germline loops: CDR1 MNHNY, CDR2 SVGAGI (reference sequence). CDR3 loop: CASSYIAASYNEQFF. CDR3 nucleotide sequence: TGTGCCAGCAGTTACATAGCGGCTTCCTACAATGAGCAGTTCTTC.

This clone has a handful of counts. The CDR3 protein is CASSSASGFNNEQFF. The CDR3 DNA is TGTGCCAGCAGCTCAGCTAGCGGGTTCAACAATGAGCAGTTCTTC. The chain carries TRBV28 and TRBJ2-1; 8 bases fit TRBD2. CDR3 length: 15 amino acids. The junction had 9 bases not matched to a gene; V was cut back by 6 bases and J by 5 bases. The V gene's germline CDR1 is MDHEN and CDR2 SYDVKM.

This clone was observed a few times. CDR3 coding DNA: TGTGCCAGCGGGCGACAGGACAGAAGCTCCTACAATGAGCAGTTCTTC. Its translation is CASGRQDRSSYNEQFF. V usage is TRBV11-2 and J usage is TRBJ2-1; D is possibly TRBD1 (6 bases). Per germline, CDR1 SGHAT and CDR2 FQNNGV. The CDR3 is 16 amino acids. Trimming pared 8 bases from V and 0 bases from J, leaving 17 bases between.

The chain has TRBV28 and TRBJ2-7; D is unclear. The CDR3 is 11 amino acids. V gave up 3 bases and J gave up 7 bases, with 7 bases separating them. The germline V gene has CDR1 MDHEN and CDR2 SYDVKM. The CDR3 protein is CASSLQQEQYF. The CDR3 region has the DNA TGTGCCAGCAGTTTGCAGCAGGAGCAGTACTTC.

J is TRBJ1-4 and V is TRBV7-4, with a tentative D call TRBD1 (5 bases). V was clipped by 0 bases and J by 0 bases, with 11 bases between them. The germline V gene has CDR1 SGHVT and CDR2 SQSDAQ. This CDR3 has 17 amino acids. CDR3 sequence: CASSLAGLGATNEKLFF. CDR3 DNA sequence: TGTGCCAGCAGCTTAGCGGGTCTAGGGGCAACTAATGAAAAACTGTTTTTT.

This clone showed up just a few times. The gene calls are TRBV11-2 and TRBJ2-3; D is undetermined. The length of the CDR3 is 12 residues. The V end lost 1 base, the J end lost 5 bases, and 4 bases lay between the germline ends. Germline V gene data show CDR1 as SGHAT and CDR2 as FQNNGV. The CDR3 sequence is CASSLGLDTQYF. The CDR3 DNA is TGTGCCAGCAGCTTAGGGTTAGATACGCAGTATTTT. Combining the CDR3 with reference TRBV11-2 and TRBJ2-3 gives the whole variable domain EAGVAQSPRYKIIEKRQSVAFWCNPISGHATLYWYQQILGQGPKLLIQFQNNGVVDDSQLPKDRFSAERLKGVDSTLKIQPAKLEDSAVYLCASSLGLDTQYFGPGTRLTVL.

The chain is built from TRBV6-6 and TRBJ2-7, with D unclear. CDR1 is MNHNY, CDR2 SVGAGI, per germline (reference sequence). The length of the CDR3 is 11 residues. The V end was cut by 6 bases, the J end by 3 bases, with 6 bases between. CDR3 in amino acids: CASSTVYEQYF. As DNA, the CDR3 is TGTGCCAGCAGCACTGTCTACGAGCAGTACTTC.